The TCR delta chain described here comes from a study of gamma-delta T cells after stem cell transplantation. Per the germline V gene, CDR1 is GEAIGNYY and CDR2 is EKD. The J segment lost 0 bases and the V segment lost 1 base, leaving 13 bases of the junction unmatched. The CDR3 length is 18 residues. With CATT, TCRdb re-called clones from the RT-PCR reads. The sample lists 1,200 or so delta-chain clones; 2% to 2.5% were seen once. The TCR was taken from a human donor. It is not recorded whose cells these are; they may come from a transplant donor. What was sequenced was gamma-delta T cells. The rearrangement links TRDV2 to TRDJ1, with 7 bases fitting TRDD2. The CDR3 protein is CACDTFLPGAKNTDKLIF. CDR3 DNA: TGTGCCTGTGACACGTTCCTACCGGGGGCCAAGAACACCGATAAACTCATCTTT.